This T cell receptor (beta chain) was observed in a study of T cell responses to AZD1222 COVID-19 vaccine. Background on the study: Pooled in the analysis were second doses at about 4 or about 12 weeks.

The germline V gene has CDR1 SQVTM and CDR2 ANQGSEA. The V end was cut by 4 bases, the J end by 6 bases, with 14 bases between. The CDR3 contains 13 residues. A word on this clone: The antigen is not known.

The table came from immunoSEQ multiplex PCR; TCRdb's copy has only in-frame clones and leaves some out. The sample has 85,000 to 100,000 clones, just over 90% seen once. General study points: After two AZD1222 doses, spike-specific TCR breadth and depth rose versus day 0. Baseline antibody screening turned up just six or seven seropositive AZD1222 recipients. Donor demographics were predominantly white British with a female majority; clonal diversity may be underestimated.

V is TRBV29-1 and J is TRBJ2-3; possibly TRBD1 or TRBD2 for D (5 bases each). The source was peripheral blood, collected on day 0 of AZD1222 vaccination. This TCR was recovered from an adult in good health. The CDR3 DNA reads TGCAGCGTTGTGCTAGCCCCAGGGGATACGCAGTATTTT. Its translation: CSVVLAPGDTQYF.